A single sample is the source of the 7 T cell receptor beta chains below, sequenced in a study of PD-1 blockade in classical Hodgkin lymphoma. Clones were read by immunoSEQ multiplex PCR, and TCRdb kept only the in-frame ones, dropping some. Among approximately 13,000 clones listed, about 90% were seen once. Exposure to brentuximab vedotin varied, and each patient had relapsed following autologous stem cell transplantation. The sample was peripheral blood mononuclear cells (PBMCs), taken at baseline. Every receptor here comes from a human donor with classical Hodgkin lymphoma.

J is TRBJ2-7 and V is TRBV19; D remains unclear. This CDR3 comprises 13 residues. V shed 3 bases and J shed 0 bases, with 6 bases lying between them. CDR1 and CDR2 from the germline V gene are LNHDA and SQIVND (reference sequence). CDR3 sequence reads: CASSILNSYEQYF. The CDR3 DNA is TGTGCCAGTAGTATCTTAAACTCCTACGAGCAGTACTTC.

This clone was seen once. The V call is TRBV2, the J call TRBJ1-6; 9 nucleotides line up with TRBD1. The CDR3 has 17 residues. After removal of 0 bases from V and 13 bases from J, the junction contained 13 bases not matched to a gene. From germline, CDR1 is SNHLY and CDR2 FYNNEI. This CDR3 reads CASSEARTGASLLPLHF. DNA for the CDR3: TGTGCCAGCAGTGAAGCGCGGACAGGGGCCTCTCTCTTGCCCCTCCACTTT.

V gene TRBV21-1 combines with J gene TRBJ2-7; the table assigns TRBD2, which was not confirmed against the DNA. TRBV21-1 is listed as a pseudogene. This CDR3 is 20 amino acids long. The CDR3 is CASSKWVKGRGAAPAYEQYF. CDR3 in DNA: TGTGCCAGCAGCAAATGGGTCAAAGGTCGGGGTGCGGCGCCGGCCTACGAGCAGTACTTC.

This clone was detected only once. The gene calls are TRBV29-1 and TRBJ1-1; a weak D match, TRBD1 (6 bases). The V end lost 4 bases, the J end lost 1 base, and 22 bases lay between the germline ends. The CDR3 is made up of 17 amino acids. Germline V gene lookup returns CDR1 SQVTM and CDR2 ANQGSEA. This CDR3 is CSVGGSGGAGQNTEAFF. In DNA, the CDR3 is TGCAGCGTTGGGGGATCGGGGGGGGCGGGACAGAACACTGAAGCTTTCTTT.

The V gene is TRBV5-1, the J gene TRBJ1-3; possible D gene TRBD1, 5 bases. Germline CDR1 reads SGHRS; CDR2 reads YFSETQ. The CDR3 is 16 amino acids. Trimming removed 4 bases from V and 0 bases from J, with 14 bases in between. DNA for the CDR3: TGCGCCAGCAGCGAATCACGACAGAGCTCTGGAAACACCATATATTTT. This codes for CASSESRQSSGNTIYF.

The rearrangement links TRBV21-1 to TRBJ2-7. TRBV21-1 is labeled a pseudogene. The CDR3 is 17 amino acids. The CDR3 DNA reads as TGTGCCAGCAGCAATAAGGTGCGGACCGGAACCCCCTACGAGCAGTACTTC. It is translated as CASSNKVRTGTPYEQYF.

This rearrangement joins TRBV6-5 to TRBJ1-2, with unresolved D. Trimming removed 7 bases at V and 9 bases at J, with 18 bases between. The CDR3 has 13 residues. Germline loops: CDR1 MNHEY, CDR2 SVGAGI. Here the CDR3 reads CASTTPHMYRYTF. CDR3 in DNA: TGTGCCAGCACGACCCCCCACATGTACCGCTACACCTTC.